These 14 T cell receptor beta chains share one sample of origin, sequenced in a study of T cell responses to AZD1222 COVID-19 vaccine. Sequencing was performed with immunoSEQ multiplex PCR; in TCRdb, only in-frame clones are kept and a portion is missing. Among 100,000 to 150,000 clones listed, roughly 89% were seen once. Material: peripheral blood, obtained 28 days after the second AZD1222 dose. These receptors were taken from an adult who received the AZD1222 COVID-19 vaccine.

The chain combines TRBV4-3 with TRBJ1-3; D is unresolved. This CDR3 spans 15 amino acids. Per germline, CDR1 LGHNA and CDR2 YSLEER. Trimming cost V 4 bases and J 0 bases, with 10 bases left between them. The CDR3 here is CASSPGRSSGNTIYF. As DNA, the CDR3 is TGCGCCAGCAGCCCAGGCAGGTCCTCTGGAAACACCATATATTTT.

Notes on this clone: At one of its ends the junction is not consistent with the germline gene, which may arise from a read error. The chain couples TRBV5-4 to TRBJ2-5; 7 positions match TRBD2. Germline V CDR1 and CDR2: SGHNT, YYREEE (reference sequence). The CDR3 consists of 15 residues. CDR3 coding DNA: TGTGCCAGCAGTTTGGGGAAGGGACTACAAGAGACCCAGTACTTC. Translating it yields CASSLGKGLQETQYF.

The sample holds one count of this clone. V and J are TRBV7-2 and TRBJ2-1, with 9 positions matching TRBD2. The CDR3 is made up of 15 amino acids. CDR1 and CDR2 (germline): SGHTA, FQGNSA. J gave up 5 bases and V 1 base, and 3 bases lay outside the gene matches. The CDR3 loop is CASSLEAGGNNEQFF. The CDR3 nucleotides are TGTGCCAGCAGCTTAGAAGCGGGGGGAAACAATGAGCAGTTCTTC.

This chain links TRBV6-5 with TRBJ2-5, with TRBD2 as a possible D gene (7 bases). This CDR3 comprises 13 residues. The germline V and J ends were trimmed by 9 bases and 5 bases, with 16 bases remaining between them. Germline-derived CDR1 and CDR2 are MNHEY and SVGAGI. This chain's CDR3 is CARSRGGRETQYF. CDR3 nucleotides: TGTGCCAGAAGTAGGGGGGGTCGGGAGACCCAGTACTTC.

This chain uses TRBV7-2 with TRBJ2-7; 9 bases map to TRBD2. Trimming removed 1 base from V and 0 bases from J; junction bases left unmatched: 10. CDR3 size: 18 residues. Germline values: CDR1 SGHTA, CDR2 FQGNSA. The CDR3: CASSLVRSSGVRSYEQYF. The CDR3 nucleotides read TGTGCCAGCAGCTTAGTAAGGTCTAGCGGGGTTCGCTCCTACGAGCAGTACTTC. Using reference TRBV7-2 and TRBJ2-7 for the parts outside the CDR3, the full variable domain is GAGVSQSPSNKVTEKGKDVELRCDPISGHTALYWYRQSLGQGLEFLIYFQGNSAPDKSGLPSDRFSAERTGGSVSTLTIQRTQQEDSAVYLCASSLVRSSGVRSYEQYFGPGTRLTVT.

The rearrangement links TRBV6-2 or TRBV6-3 to TRBJ2-3, with unresolved D. Germline CDR1 reads MNHEY; CDR2 reads SVGEGT. This CDR3 is 17 amino acids long. The ends were cut back, 2 bases at V and 4 bases at J, with 19 bases in the middle. The CDR3 bases are TGTGCCAGCAGTTACGTAAAAAAATTGGTAGATCCAGATACGCAGTATTTT. Amino acid sequence: CASSYVKKLVDPDTQYF.

This sequence joins TRBV29-1 and TRBJ2-1; either TRBD1 or TRBD2 may fit D (5 bases each). The CDR3 loop spans 14 amino acids. The V end lost 1 base, the J end lost 0 bases, and 7 bases lay between the germline ends. The germline CDR1 and CDR2 sequences are SQVTM and ANQGSEA. The CDR3 DNA sequence: TGCAGCGTTGAAGGGGGGATCTCCTACAATGAGCAGTTCTTC. As protein: CSVEGGISYNEQFF.

The chain links TRBV4-1 to TRBJ1-4; D might be TRBD1 (6 bases). This CDR3 has 12 residues. Germline loops: CDR1 MGHRA, CDR2 YSYEKL. Trimming removed 0 bases from V and 14 bases from J, with 10 bases in between. CDR3 DNA: TGCGCCAGCAGCCAAGACGGGAGGGGGCTGTTTTTT. Translated, it gives CASSQDGRGLFF.

The chain carries TRBV24-1 and TRBJ2-7, with 8 positions matching TRBD1. The CDR3 is made up of 13 amino acids. Looked up from germline, CDR1 is KGHDR and CDR2 is SFDVKD. The V and J ends lost 7 bases and 5 bases, in that order; junction bases with no gene match: 6. The CDR3 nucleotides are TGTGCCACCAGCCAGGGGGCTAGGGACGAGCAGTACTTC. It codes for CATSQGARDEQYF.

V is TRBV4-2 and J is TRBJ2-7; 7 bases agree with TRBD1. J lost 4 bases, V lost 2 bases, and 23 bases had no gene match. CDR1 LGHNA and CDR2 YNFKEQ come from the germline V gene. The CDR3 extends over 20 amino acids. The CDR3 spells CASSQQLPKPSRDRGYEQYF. In DNA, the CDR3 is TGTGCCAGCAGCCAACAACTCCCCAAACCTTCCCGGGACAGAGGGTACGAGCAGTACTTC.

About this clone: At the DNA level, this CDR3 is encoded by other sequences in the same sample as well. This chain joins TRBV19 and TRBJ1-1; D is perhaps TRBD1 (5 bases). Trimming cost V 3 bases and J 2 bases, with 10 bases left between them. CDR3 length: 14 amino acids. The germline CDR1 and CDR2 sequences are LNHDA and SQIVND (reference sequence). CDR3 sequence reads: CASSIPGLNTEAFF. In DNA, the CDR3 is TGTGCCAGTAGTATCCCGGGACTTAACACTGAAGCTTTCTTT. Variable domain in full (rest from reference TRBV19 and TRBJ1-1): DGGITQSPKYLFRKEGQNVTLSCEQNLNHDAMYWYRQDPGQGLRLIYYSQIVNDFQKGDIAEGYSVSREKKESFPLTVTSAQKNPTAFYLCASSIPGLNTEAFFGQGTRLTVV.

This chain connects TRBV2 to TRBJ1-6; 7 nucleotides agree with TRBD1. The trim removed 5 bases at V and 0 bases at J, leaving 4 bases unmatched. Germline V gene lookup returns CDR1 SNHLY and CDR2 FYNNEI. The CDR3 runs to 16 residues. The CDR3 sequence is CASSPGQSSYNSPLHF. The DNA for the CDR3 is TGTGCCAGCAGTCCGGGACAGAGCTCCTATAATTCACCCCTCCACTTT.

The chain carries TRBV7-2 and TRBJ2-3, with D perhaps TRBD2 (6 bases). Trimming cost V 4 bases and J 6 bases, with 14 bases left between them. CDR1 SGHTA and CDR2 FQGNSA come from the germline V gene. The CDR3 length is 14 residues. The CDR3 DNA is TGTGCCAGCAGCTCCGGGGGTCTTAAGGATACGCAGTATTTT. Encoded protein: CASSSGGLKDTQYF.

This sequence joins TRBV5-1 and TRBJ2-1, with 9 bases matching TRBD2. Germline lookup yields CDR1 SGHRS and CDR2 YFSETQ. The CDR3 is 17 residues long. Losses at the gene ends were 0 bases for V and 0 bases for J; bases not matched to a gene: 4. DNA for the CDR3: TGCGCCAGCAGCTTGGTGACTAGCGGAAGCTCCTACAATGAGCAGTTCTTC. It codes for CASSLVTSGSSYNEQFF.